This is a list of T cell receptor beta chains from one sample in a study. TCRdb used MiXCR to reprocess the RT-PCR reads, holding one entry per CDR3 protein. The sample contains about 680,000 distinct CDR3 sequences, approximately 14% of which appear only once. The sequencing sample was made of memory CD4+ T cells from blood. These receptors all stem from a female donor in good health, serving as a healthy control. CDR3s include the opening cysteine and the closing phenylalanine or tryptophan.

cdr3_length j_call v_call cdr3_aa
14 TRBJ2-2 TRBV12-3/TRBV12-4 CASALAGSTGELFF
15 TRBJ1-4 TRBV18 CASSPDALTNEKLFF
14 TRBJ2-7 TRBV7-2 CASSLDLESNEQYF
17 TRBJ2-3 TRBV15 CATSTGRVAGGSDTQYF
15 TRBJ2-1 TRBV9 CASSVTDRPRNEQFF
16 TRBJ2-2 TRBV7-2 CASSSPSGQTGGELFF
15 TRBJ1-5 TRBV6-1 CASTRDRVVVQPQHF
16 TRBJ2-1 TRBV28 CASNTYQGADYNEQFF
17 TRBJ2-3 TRBV15 CATSSGSVAGASDTQYF
14 TRBJ2-5 TRBV20-1 CSARARTRLETQYF
16 TRBJ2-3 TRBV12-3/TRBV12-4 CASSLVTSGILDTQYF
13 TRBJ2-3 TRBV20-1 CSSEASGVDTQYF
16 TRBJ1-6 TRBV20-1 CSARRYTGGANSPLHF
13 TRBJ1-2 TRBV7-2 CASSLGAGGGYTF
15 TRBJ2-5 TRBV7-9 CASSSQDGAEETQYF
16 TRBJ1-5 TRBV20-1 CSAPLAGQGNNQPQHF
16 TRBJ2-3 TRBV12-3/TRBV12-4 CASKKLSGGSTDTQYF
15 TRBJ2-6 TRBV6-2/TRBV6-3 CASSYMLSGANVLTF
15 TRBJ1-2 TRBV4-3 CASSQDRAGLRGYTF
14 TRBJ2-7 TRBV12-3/TRBV12-4 CASSRGGAVHEQYF
15 TRBJ2-2 TRBV20-1 CSASDRRGGTGELFF
13 TRBJ2-1 TRBV7-9 CASSWNLAVGQFF
14 TRBJ2-1 TRBV30 CAWSSTSAGREQFF
15 TRBJ2-2 TRBV5-1 CASDMGQGAGGELFF
15 TRBJ2-5 TRBV6-2/TRBV6-3 CASRTGLAVEETQYF
13 TRBJ2-7 TRBV5-1 CASSLSLPYEQYF
14 TRBJ2-1 TRBV20-1 CSAPRTGGGNEQFF
17 TRBJ2-1 TRBV28 CASSLGGSSLRYNEQFF
15 TRBJ2-7 TRBV27 CASSRDPTGYYEQYF
16 TRBJ2-1 TRBV7-9 CASSSPRGGSASEQFF
14 TRBJ2-1 TRBV6-6 CASSYVLGDNEQFF
13 TRBJ2-5 TRBV4-3 CASSRDLPETQYF
15 TRBJ1-6 TRBV20-1 CSADPRAGGNSPLHF
13 TRBJ2-3 TRBV7-2 CASRLPPGAGQYF
14 TRBJ2-3 TRBV11-2 CASSFPQKTDTQYF
18 TRBJ2-1 TRBV29-1 CSVEGPTGGRWGDDEQFF
13 TRBJ1-2 TRBV29-1 CSVMGQGTYGYTF
17 TRBJ2-1 TRBV7-2 CASSLNPTLAGSREQFF
14 TRBJ1-2 TRBV12-3/TRBV12-4 CASSSFPPSHGYTF
17 TRBJ1-5 TRBV7-2 CASSLSYDTYSNQPQHF
15 TRBJ1-2 TRBV7-2 CASSLDRGEPYGYTF
16 TRBJ1-3 TRBV29-1 CSVEDFVQGAGNTIYF
14 TRBJ2-7 TRBV18 CASSPHRDSYEQYF
11 TRBJ2-1 TRBV20-1 CSAWGAVEQFF
14 TRBJ2-1 TRBV27 CASNPASSYNEQFF
16 TRBJ1-6 TRBV27 CASRIIAGHINSPLHF
14 TRBJ1-1 TRBV10-3 CAIGKQGRDTEAFF
16 TRBJ1-1 TRBV7-2 CASSPSKGGVFTEAFF
17 TRBJ2-5 TRBV6-5 CASSSARGLAVQETQYF
16 TRBJ2-1 TRBV5-1 CASSSGGGRGLNEQFF
16 TRBJ1-1 TRBV7-9 CASSPPGELGNTEAFF
15 TRBJ2-5 TRBV2 CASLEGPGREETQYF
16 TRBJ1-5 TRBV11-2 CASSASGSSRNQPQHF
16 TRBJ2-3 TRBV7-3 CASSFTFIPSTDTQYF
15 TRBJ1-6 TRBV6-5 CASSYAGTYNSPLHF
12 TRBJ1-2 TRBV28 CASRKYRDGYTF
17 TRBJ2-3 TRBV6-2/TRBV6-3 CASSPGLAGELTDTQYF
16 TRBJ1-3 TRBV7-4 CASSLGSSGSGNTIYF
14 TRBJ2-7 TRBV20-1 CSAATGGHGYEQYF